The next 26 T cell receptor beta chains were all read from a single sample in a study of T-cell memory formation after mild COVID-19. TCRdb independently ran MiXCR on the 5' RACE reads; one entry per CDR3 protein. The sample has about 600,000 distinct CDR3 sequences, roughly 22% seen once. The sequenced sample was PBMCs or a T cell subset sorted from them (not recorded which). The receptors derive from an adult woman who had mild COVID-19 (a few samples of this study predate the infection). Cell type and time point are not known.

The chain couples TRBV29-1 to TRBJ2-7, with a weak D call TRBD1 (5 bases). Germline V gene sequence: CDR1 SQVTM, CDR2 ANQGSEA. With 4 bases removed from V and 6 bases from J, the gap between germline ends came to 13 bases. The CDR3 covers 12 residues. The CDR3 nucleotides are TGCAGCGTTGGTTACCAGGGTTGCGAGCAGTACTTC. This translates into CSVGYQGCEQYF.

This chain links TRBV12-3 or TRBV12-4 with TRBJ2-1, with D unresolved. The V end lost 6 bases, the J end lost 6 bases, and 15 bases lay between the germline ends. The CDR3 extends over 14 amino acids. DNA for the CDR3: TGTGCCAGCAGCTTTCAGCACTCTGGCAATGAGCAGTTCTTC. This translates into CASSFQHSGNEQFF.

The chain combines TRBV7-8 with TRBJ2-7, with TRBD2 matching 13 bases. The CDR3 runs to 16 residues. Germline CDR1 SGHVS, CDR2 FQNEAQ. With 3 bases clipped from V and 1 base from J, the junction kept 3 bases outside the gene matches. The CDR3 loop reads CASSFGLAGASYEQYF. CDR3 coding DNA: TGTGCCAGCAGCTTCGGACTAGCGGGGGCGTCCTACGAGCAGTACTTC.

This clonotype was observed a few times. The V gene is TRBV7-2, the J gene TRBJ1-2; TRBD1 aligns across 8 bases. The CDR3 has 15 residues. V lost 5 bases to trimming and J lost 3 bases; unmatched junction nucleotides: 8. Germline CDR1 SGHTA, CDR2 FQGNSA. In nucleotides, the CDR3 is TGTGCCAGCAGCAGTCAGGGGGCGTGGGACTATGGCTACACCTTC. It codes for CASSSQGAWDYGYTF.

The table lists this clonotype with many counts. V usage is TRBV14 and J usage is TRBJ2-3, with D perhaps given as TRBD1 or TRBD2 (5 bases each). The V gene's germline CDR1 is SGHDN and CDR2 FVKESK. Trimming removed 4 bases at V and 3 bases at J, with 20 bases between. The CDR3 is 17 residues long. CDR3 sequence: CASSPGDPFVGTDTQYF. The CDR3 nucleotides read TGTGCCAGCAGCCCCGGGGACCCCTTTGTAGGGACAGATACGCAGTATTTT.

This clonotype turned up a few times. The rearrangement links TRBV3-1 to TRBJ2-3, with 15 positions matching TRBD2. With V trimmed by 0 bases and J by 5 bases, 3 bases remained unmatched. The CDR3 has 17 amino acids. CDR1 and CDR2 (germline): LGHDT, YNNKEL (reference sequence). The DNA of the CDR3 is TGTGCCAGCAGCCAAGAACGGGGACTAGCGGGGGGAGATACGCAGTATTTT. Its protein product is CASSQERGLAGGDTQYF.

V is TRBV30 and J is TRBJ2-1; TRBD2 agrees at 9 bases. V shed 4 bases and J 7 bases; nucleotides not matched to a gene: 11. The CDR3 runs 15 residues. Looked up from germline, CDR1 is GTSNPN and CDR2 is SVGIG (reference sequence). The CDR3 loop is CAWTRLGTSWNEQFF. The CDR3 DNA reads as TGTGCCTGGACCAGATTAGGGACTAGCTGGAATGAGCAGTTCTTC.

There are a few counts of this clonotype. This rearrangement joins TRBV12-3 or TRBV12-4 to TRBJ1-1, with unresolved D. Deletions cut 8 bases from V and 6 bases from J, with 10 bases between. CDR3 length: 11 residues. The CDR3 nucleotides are TGTGCCAGCTCAGTGGAATCTGAAGCTTTCTTT. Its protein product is CASSVESEAFF.

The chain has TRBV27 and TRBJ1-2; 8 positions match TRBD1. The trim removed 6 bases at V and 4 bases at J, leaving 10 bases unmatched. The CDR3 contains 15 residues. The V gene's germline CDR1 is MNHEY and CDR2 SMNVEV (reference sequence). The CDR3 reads CASRGDRGGIYGYTF. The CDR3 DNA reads TGTGCCAGCAGGGGAGACAGGGGCGGGATCTATGGCTACACCTTC.

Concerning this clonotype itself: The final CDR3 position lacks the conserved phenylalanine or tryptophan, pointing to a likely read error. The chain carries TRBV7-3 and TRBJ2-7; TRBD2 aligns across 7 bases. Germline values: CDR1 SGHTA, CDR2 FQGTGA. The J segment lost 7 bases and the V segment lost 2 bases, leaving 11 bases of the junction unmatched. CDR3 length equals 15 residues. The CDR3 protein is CASSLGPAGTLEQYL. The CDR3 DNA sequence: TGTGCCAGCAGCTTAGGTCCAGCGGGGACTTTAGAGCAGTACTTA.

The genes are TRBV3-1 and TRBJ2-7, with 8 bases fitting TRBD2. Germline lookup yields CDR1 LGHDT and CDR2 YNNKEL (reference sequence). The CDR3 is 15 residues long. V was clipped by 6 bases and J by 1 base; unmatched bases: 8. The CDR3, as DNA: TGTGCCAGCAGTCCACTAGCGGTTTATTCCTACGAGCAGTACTTC. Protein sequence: CASSPLAVYSYEQYF.

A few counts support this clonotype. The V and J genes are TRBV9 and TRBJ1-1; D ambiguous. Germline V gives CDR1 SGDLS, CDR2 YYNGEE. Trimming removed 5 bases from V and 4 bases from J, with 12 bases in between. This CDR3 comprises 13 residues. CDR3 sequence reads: CASRVGDGTEAFF. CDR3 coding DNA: TGTGCCAGCAGGGTGGGAGATGGCACTGAAGCTTTCTTT.

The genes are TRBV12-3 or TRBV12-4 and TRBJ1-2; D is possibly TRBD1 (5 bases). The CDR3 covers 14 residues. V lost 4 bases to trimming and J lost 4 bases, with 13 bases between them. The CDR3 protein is CASSYGGIFYGYTF. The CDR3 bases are TGTGCCAGCAGTTATGGGGGAATATTCTATGGCTACACCTTC.

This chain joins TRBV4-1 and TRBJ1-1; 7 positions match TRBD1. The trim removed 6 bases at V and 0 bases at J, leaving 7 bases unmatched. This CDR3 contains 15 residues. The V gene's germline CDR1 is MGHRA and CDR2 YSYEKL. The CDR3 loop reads CASRPGTAVNTEAFF. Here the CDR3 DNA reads TGCGCCAGCAGACCTGGGACAGCGGTGAACACTGAAGCTTTCTTT.

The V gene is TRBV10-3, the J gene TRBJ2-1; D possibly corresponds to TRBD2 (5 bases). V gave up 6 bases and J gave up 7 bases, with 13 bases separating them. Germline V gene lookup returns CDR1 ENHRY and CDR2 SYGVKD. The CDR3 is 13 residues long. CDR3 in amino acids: CAIRPEGGNEQFF. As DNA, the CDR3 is TGTGCCATCAGGCCTGAGGGCGGGAATGAGCAGTTCTTC.

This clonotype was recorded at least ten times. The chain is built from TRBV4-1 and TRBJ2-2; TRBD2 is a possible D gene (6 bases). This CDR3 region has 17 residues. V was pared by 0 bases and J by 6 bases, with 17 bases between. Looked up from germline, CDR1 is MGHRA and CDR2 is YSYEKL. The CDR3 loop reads CASSQDAGLRSAGELFF. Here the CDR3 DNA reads TGCGCCAGCAGCCAAGATGCGGGGTTGAGGAGTGCCGGGGAGCTGTTTTTT.

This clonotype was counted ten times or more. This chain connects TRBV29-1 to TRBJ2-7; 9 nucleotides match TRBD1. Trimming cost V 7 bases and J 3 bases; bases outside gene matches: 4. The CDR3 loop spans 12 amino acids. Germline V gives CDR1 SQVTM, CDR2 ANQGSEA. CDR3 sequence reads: CSGGQGNYEQYF. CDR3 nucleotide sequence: TGCAGCGGGGGACAGGGTAACTACGAGCAGTACTTC.

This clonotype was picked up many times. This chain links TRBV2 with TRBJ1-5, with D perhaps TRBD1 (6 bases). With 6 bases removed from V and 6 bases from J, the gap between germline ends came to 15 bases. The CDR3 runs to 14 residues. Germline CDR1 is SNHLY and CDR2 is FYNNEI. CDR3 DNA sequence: TGTGCCAGCAGCTTTGGGGGGCTCGGTCAGCCCCAGCATTTT. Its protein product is CASSFGGLGQPQHF. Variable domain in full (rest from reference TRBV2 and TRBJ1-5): EPEVTQTPSHQVTQMGQEVILRCVPISNHLYFYWYRQILGQKVEFLVSFYNNEISEKSEIFDDQFSVERPDGSNFTLKIRSTKLEDSAMYFCASSFGGLGQPQHFGDGTRLSIL.

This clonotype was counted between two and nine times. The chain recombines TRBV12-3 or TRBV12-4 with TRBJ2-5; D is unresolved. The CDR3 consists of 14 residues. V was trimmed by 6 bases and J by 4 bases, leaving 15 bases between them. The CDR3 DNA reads TGTGCCAGCAGATCCCAGTACATGATAGAGACCCAGTACTTC. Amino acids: CASRSQYMIETQYF.

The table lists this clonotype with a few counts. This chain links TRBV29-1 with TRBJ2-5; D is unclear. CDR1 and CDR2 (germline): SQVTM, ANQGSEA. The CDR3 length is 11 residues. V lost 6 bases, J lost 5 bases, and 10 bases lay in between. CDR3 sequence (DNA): TGCAGCGTCGGAATCGTGGAGACCCAGTACTTC. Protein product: CSVGIVETQYF.

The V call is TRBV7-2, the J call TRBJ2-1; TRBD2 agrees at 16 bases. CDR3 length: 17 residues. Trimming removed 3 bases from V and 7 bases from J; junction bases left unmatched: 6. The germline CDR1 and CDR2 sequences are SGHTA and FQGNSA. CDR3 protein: CASSFPGTSGGVNEQFF. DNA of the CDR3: TGTGCCAGCAGCTTCCCCGGGACTAGCGGGGGGGTAAATGAGCAGTTCTTC.

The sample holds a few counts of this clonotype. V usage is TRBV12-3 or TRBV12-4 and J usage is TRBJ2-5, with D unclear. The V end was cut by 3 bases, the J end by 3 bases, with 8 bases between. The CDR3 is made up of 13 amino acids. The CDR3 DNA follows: TGTGCCAGCAGTTTTTTCGGTAAAGAGACCCAGTACTTC. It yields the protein CASSFFGKETQYF.

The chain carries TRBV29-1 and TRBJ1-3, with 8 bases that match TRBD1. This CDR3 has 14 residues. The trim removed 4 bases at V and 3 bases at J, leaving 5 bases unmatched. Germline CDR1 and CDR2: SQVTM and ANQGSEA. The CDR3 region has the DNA TGCAGCGTTGGGGACAGGCAAGGTGGAAACACCATATATTTT. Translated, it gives CSVGDRQGGNTIYF.

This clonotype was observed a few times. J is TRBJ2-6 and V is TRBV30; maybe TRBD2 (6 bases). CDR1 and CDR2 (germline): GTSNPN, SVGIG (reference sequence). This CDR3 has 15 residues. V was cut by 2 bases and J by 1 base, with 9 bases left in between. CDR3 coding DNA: TGTGCCTGGAGTTATGGGGGGTCTGGGGCCAACGTCCTGACTTTC. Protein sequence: CAWSYGGSGANVLTF.

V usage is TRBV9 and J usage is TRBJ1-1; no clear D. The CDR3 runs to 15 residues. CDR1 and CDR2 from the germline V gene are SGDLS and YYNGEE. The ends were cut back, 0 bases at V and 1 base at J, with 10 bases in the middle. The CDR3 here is CASSVGERWNTEAFF. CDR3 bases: TGTGCCAGCAGCGTAGGAGAGAGATGGAACACTGAAGCTTTCTTT.

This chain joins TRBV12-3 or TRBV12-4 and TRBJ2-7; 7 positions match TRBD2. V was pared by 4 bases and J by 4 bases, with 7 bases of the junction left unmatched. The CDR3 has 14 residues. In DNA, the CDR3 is TGTGCCAGCAGTTCTAGCGGTCAGGGTTACGAGCAGTACTTC. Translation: CASSSSGQGYEQYF.